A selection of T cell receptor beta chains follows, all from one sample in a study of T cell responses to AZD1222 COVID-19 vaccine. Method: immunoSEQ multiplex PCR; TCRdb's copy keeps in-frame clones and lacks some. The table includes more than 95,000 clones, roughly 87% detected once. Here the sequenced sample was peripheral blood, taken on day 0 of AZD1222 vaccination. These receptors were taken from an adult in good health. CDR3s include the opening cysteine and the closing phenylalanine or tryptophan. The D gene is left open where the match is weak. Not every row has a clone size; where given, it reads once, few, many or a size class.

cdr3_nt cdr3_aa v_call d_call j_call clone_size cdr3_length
TGTGCCAGCAGCCAAGAGGGACAGCCTAATCAGCCCCAGCATTTT CASSQEGQPNQPQHF TRBV3-1/TRBV3-2 TRBD1 TRBJ1-5 - 15
TGTGCCACCAGTGAAGGCGGGAGGGAGACCCAGTACTTC CATSEGGRETQYF TRBV24-1 TRBD2 TRBJ2-5 - 13
TGTGCCAGCAGTGAAGAGGCTAGCGGGGCCTACAATGAGCAGTTCTTC CASSEEASGAYNEQFF TRBV6-1 TRBD2 TRBJ2-1 - 16
TGCGCCAGCAGCTTGGGTTCGGGCTATAATGAAAAACTGTTTTTT CASSLGSGYNEKLFF TRBV5-1 - TRBJ1-4 - 15
TGCGCCAGCAGCTCAGGGGTGGACCACCTAGGGGGTGAAAAACTGTTTTTT CASSSGVDHLGGEKLFF TRBV5-1 - TRBJ1-4 few 17
TGTGCCAGCAGCACCTCTAGGGATGAGCAGTTCTTC CASSTSRDEQFF TRBV28 - TRBJ2-1 - 12
TGTGCCAGCAGCCCTACGCGGGCTGCCGGGGAGCTGTTTTTT CASSPTRAAGELFF TRBV7-2 - TRBJ2-2 - 14
TGTGCCAGCAGCTCCTCTTCGCGGAGGGGCACAGATACGCAGTATTTT CASSSSSRRGTDTQYF TRBV7-2 - TRBJ2-3 once 16
TGTGCCAGCAGCTCGTTAATGGGCAATCAGCCCCAGCATTTT CASSSLMGNQPQHF TRBV7-2 - TRBJ1-5 - 14
TGCAGCGTAGAGATTCGGGACAATGAGCAGTTCTTC CSVEIRDNEQFF TRBV29-1 - TRBJ2-1 few 12